This entry describes one TCR beta chain. Which antigen it targets is not known. Per-nucleotide qualities are absent, and no much larger clonotype sits a single base away. The donors were included in the validation cohort of over a hundred subjects, a group kept apart from the roughly 730-subject first cohort. The library came from the immunoSEQ multiplex PCR assay. For the original study's pipeline: To diagnose cytomegalovirus status from the catalog of TCR beta chain sequences, a statistical classification framework was built. TCRdb took this table from immuneACCESS and kept in-frame rearrangements with V and J called. Such tables lack part of the clones; where checked against another copy, unresolved V genes explain under half of the gap, and the rest is unexplained. V, J and clone size were drawn from that table, and D and trimming were deduced from the DNA. Here the sample has 250,000 to 400,000 clones; roughly 90% occur a single time. The top ten clones comprise around 1% of the sample.

Deletion took 2 bases off V and 4 bases off J, with a span of 14 bases between the germline ends. The CDR3, cysteine through phenylalanine, is 15 amino acids long. Just CDR3 DNA is preserved here, 45 bases in frame from base 1. As encoded in the germline V gene, CDR1 is MNHNS while CDR2 is SASEGT. The data derive from a study of cytomegalovirus exposure and HLA in healthy donors (dated by TCRdb to between 2016 and 2019). Describing the broader study: The 666 repertoires of the first cohort and the 120 validation repertoires were produced on the same platform, according to a later analysis. High-throughput TCR immunosequencing, statistical association of individual TCRs with disease status, and machine learning were combined to predict cytomegalovirus infection status. Along with the roughly 670-subject first cohort, a separate validation cohort of approximately 110 different subjects was used. The study was designed to test whether signatures of past pathogen exposure could be identified by cataloging public T cell receptors.

Paper-wide results and their limitations: In vitro tests confirmed that three of the cytomegalovirus-associated TCR beta chains recognize cytomegalovirus antigens. The study gave a list of 150 to 200 TCR beta chains associated with cytomegalovirus. The validation cohort had no HLA typing available for a later analysis, so co-occurrence within that cohort was assessed over all 110 or so repertoires. According to the authors, the approach could potentially be generalized to other disease states and immunological phenotypes. In both the original and validation cohorts, the classifier was reported to diagnose cytomegalovirus status with high specificity and sensitivity. Most TCR sequences were seen in very few donors, while some public TCRs were found in many individuals. In a later analysis, TCRs clustered in the first cohort were found to also tend to co-occur in the roughly 130 validation repertoires, with over 90% of cluster scores above 0.

The sequence joins TRBV6-1 to TRBJ1-2, with the D gene not confidently named. The source of this sequence is a man aged 25 to 40 in good health and CMV-seronegative. Material: PBMCs. This receptor carries the CDR3 CASSELFLGPYGYTF. The DNA sequence is given as TGTGCCAGCAGTGAACTATTCCTAGGTCCCTATGGCTACACCTTC.